Listed below are T cell receptor beta chains from one sample, sequenced in a study of PD-L1 blockade in urothelial cancer. Measured with immunoSEQ multiplex PCR; TCRdb has only the in-frame clones, and not every one. The sample holds some 76,000 clones; about 89% are singletons and the top ten take around 3.3%. Sequencing used PBMCs, obtained around atezolizumab (anti-PD-L1) treatment. These receptors were obtained from a man aged 55 to 69 with urothelial cancer. The conserved cysteine and the conserved F or W are not part of the CDR3 here. The order of the fields is clone size, V gene, J gene, CDR3 protein. Part of the rows lack a size; the others show once, few, many or a class for expanded clones.

once	TRBV9	TRBJ2-5	ASSVGGLAHKETQY
NA	TRBV5-6	TRBJ2-3	ASSFRSYSTDTQY
NA	TRBV18	TRBJ2-7	ASSPFKSGTGSYEQY
NA	TRBV30	TRBJ1-1	ALGRGALTEAF
NA	TRBV6-1	TRBJ2-7	ASTGGVSPAGEQY
NA	TRBV5-4	TRBJ2-7	ASSFGEAAEQY
NA	TRBV6-1	TRBJ1-1	ASRGQAQNTEAF
NA	TRBV7-2	TRBJ2-7	ASRGASRPYEQY
NA	TRBV5-4	TRBJ1-3	ASSWGGTGNTIY
NA	TRBV2	TRBJ2-1	ASRDRLPGNEQF
NA	TRBV10-3	TRBJ2-5	AISGASHQETQY
once	TRBV4-1	TRBJ1-4	ASSQEDRAREKLF
NA	TRBV7-2	TRBJ2-7	ASSRGTSGISYEQY
NA	TRBV5-6	TRBJ2-7	ASSTDSLYEQY
NA	TRBV7-9	TRBJ2-1	ASSLGQGNEQF